The 2 T cell receptor beta chains reported below all come from one sample, sequenced in a study of T-cell reconstitution after alpha-beta-depleted transplantation in children. Library preparation (for TCRbeta) was performed with unique molecular identifiers. TCRdb passed the PCR reads through MiXCR, listing each CDR3 protein once. Found here are about a million distinct CDR3 sequences, about 26% of them singletons; the top ten hold about 28%. The sample in question was PBMCs, mostly from graft donor cells, obtained 360 days after TCRalphabeta/CD19-depleted stem cell transplant. The receptor set was obtained from a boy younger than two who had a stem cell transplant for SCID, so the T cells may come from the graft donor.

This clonotype showed up just a few times. V usage is TRBV7-3 and J usage is TRBJ2-1, with 15 bases identical to TRBD2. The CDR3 sequence is 19 residues long. J gave up 10 bases and V 5 bases, and 18 bases lay outside the gene matches. CDR1 and CDR2 (germline): SGHTA, FQGTGA. The CDR3 DNA reads TGTGCCAGCAGCCCGGGACTAGCGGGGGGAGACTCCCAGTACAGGGAGCAGTTCTTC. Translating gives CASSPGLAGGDSQYREQFF.

V usage is TRBV3-1 and J usage is TRBJ2-4; TRBD1 or TRBD2 may be the D gene (6 bases each). The CDR3 runs 16 residues. Germline lookup yields CDR1 LGHDT and CDR2 YNNKEL (reference sequence). The V gene lost 3 bases and the J gene lost 2 bases, with 14 bases spanning the gap. For the CDR3, the DNA is TGTGCCAGCAGCCAGTGGGGGGCCGGGTCCAAAAACATTCAGTACTTC. It specifies CASSQWGAGSKNIQYF.